The clone carrying this TCR beta chain was picked up one time. Other DNA sequences of this sample code for an identical CDR3. The data are from a study of blood T cell repertoires in COVID-19. At the level of the study: Both acute and convalescent COVID-19 samples were obtained from the United States, Italy and Spain.

The CDR3 contains 13 residues. The germline gives CDR1 SGHRS, CDR2 YFSETQ. V lost 0 bases and J lost 6, with 7 bases in between. TCRdb's copy holds only in-frame clones and misses some; the assay was immunoSEQ multiplex PCR. Here the sample spans under 250,000 clones, about 91% being singletons. The clonotype comes from a young man with acute or convalescent COVID-19. The chain couples TRBV5-1 to TRBJ2-1; D is possibly TRBD1 (5 bases). The sample consisted of peripheral blood. This CDR3 reads CASSLAQGNEQFF. For the CDR3, the DNA is TGCGCCAGCAGCTTGGCGCAGGGCAATGAGCAGTTCTTC.